A selection of T cell receptor beta chains follows, all from one sample in a study of blood T cell repertoires in COVID-19. Only in-frame clones appear in the TCRdb table, and some are missing; sequencing was by immunoSEQ multiplex PCR. The sample records about 97,000 clones, approximately 91% being singletons. Input material: peripheral blood. The receptors derive from a man aged 50 to 60 with acute or convalescent COVID-19. Each CDR3 is given with its conserved first and last residue. D genes are given only for firm matches. Size is omitted from some rows. Given values are once, few, many or a class for expanded clones.

clone_size | j_call | v_call | d_call | cdr3_nt | cdr3_aa
. | TRBJ2-2 | TRBV5-4 | . | TGTGCCAGCAGCTTGGACAGCCTAGGGGAGCTGTTTTTT | CASSLDSLGELFF
. | TRBJ2-1 | TRBV3-1/TRBV3-2 | . | TGTGCCAGCAGCCTCGGAGGGGGGGTTGAGCAGTTCTTC | CASSLGGGVEQFF
. | TRBJ1-1 | TRBV2 | . | TGTGCCAGCAGTGGAAACCTCGGGGCTGAAGCTTTCTTT | CASSGNLGAEAFF
. | TRBJ2-3 | TRBV5-6 | . | TGTGCCAGCAGCTCCGGGTTCGAAACTCTAGGTACGCAGTATTTT | CASSSGFETLGTQYF
. | TRBJ1-5 | TRBV9 | TRBD1 | TGTGCCAGCAGCCTCACAGGGGGCAATCAGCCCCAGCATTTT | CASSLTGGNQPQHF
. | TRBJ1-4 | TRBV18 | TRBD1 | TGTGCCAGCTCACCACGGACAGGTGAAAAACTGTTTTTT | CASSPRTGEKLFF
. | TRBJ1-4 | TRBV28 | TRBD1 | TGTGCCAGCAGGACTGGGACAGGGGGGTACGAAAAACTGTTTTTT | CASRTGTGGYEKLFF
. | TRBJ1-6 | TRBV3-1/TRBV3-2 | . | TGTGCCAGCAGACCCTACAGGGATTCACCCCTCCACTTT | CASRPYRDSPLHF
. | TRBJ1-2 | TRBV19 | . | TGTGCCAGTAGTATAGAACCAGGGGCGCGATATGGCTACACCTTC | CASSIEPGARYGYTF
. | TRBJ1-6 | TRBV28 | . | TGTGCCAGCCTGAGCTCCTATAATTCACCCCTCCACTTT | CASLSSYNSPLHF
once | TRBJ2-7 | TRBV7-8 | TRBD1 | TGTGCCAGCAGCACGGACAGGGACGAGCAGTACTTC | CASSTDRDEQYF
. | TRBJ1-1 | TRBV11-1 | TRBD1 | TGTGCCAGCAGCCTGGAGGCAGGGGGCACTGAAGCTTTCTTT | CASSLEAGGTEAFF
. | TRBJ2-3 | TRBV6-5 | . | TGTGCCAGCAGACTGGGGGGAGCAGATACGCAGTATTTT | CASRLGGADTQYF
. | TRBJ2-5 | TRBV28 | . | TGTGCCAGCAGTTTATTTGGCAGCGGCCAAGAGACCCAGTACTTC | CASSLFGSGQETQYF
. | TRBJ1-2 | TRBV2 | TRBD1 | TGTGCCAGCAGGCTCCGACAGGGAATTGGCTACACCTTC | CASRLRQGIGYTF
. | TRBJ1-3 | TRBV27 | . | TGTGCCAGCAGTTTATCCTCCGCACAGGCCGGTGGAAACACCATATATTTT | CASSLSSAQAGGNTIYF
. | TRBJ1-1 | TRBV7-9 | TRBD1 | TGTGCCAGCAGTCAAATTACAGGGGGCAGAGGTACTGAAGCTTTCTTT | CASSQITGGRGTEAFF
. | TRBJ1-4 | TRBV7-2 | TRBD1 | TGTGCCAGCAGCTTAAGACAGGGTCAATATGAAAAACTGTTTTTT | CASSLRQGQYEKLFF
. | TRBJ1-6 | TRBV9 | . | TGTGCCAGCAGCGTGGGCCCTCTCAATAATTCACCCCTCCACTTT | CASSVGPLNNSPLHF
. | TRBJ1-1 | TRBV5-4 | . | TGTGCCAGCAGCTTGCGAGGCGGAGCTGAAGCTTTCTTT | CASSLRGGAEAFF
. | TRBJ2-1 | TRBV2 | . | TGTGCCAGCAGTTTGGAGGAGCCTAGGCTAAACAATGAGCAGTTCTTC | CASSLEEPRLNNEQFF
. | TRBJ1-6 | TRBV3-1/TRBV3-2 | TRBD1 | TGTGCCAGCAGCCAAGTGGGACAGGGCTTGTCACCCCTCCACTTT | CASSQVGQGLSPLHF
once | TRBJ2-5 | TRBV5-1 | TRBD2 | TGCGCCAGCAGCTTCGCGAGCGCGGGGGTCCAAGAGACCCAGTACTTC | CASSFASAGVQETQYF
. | TRBJ1-6 | TRBV18 | . | TGTGCCAGCTCACCCCACCCGACAGGCCCCCTTTCACCCCTCCACTTT | CASSPHPTGPLSPLHF
. | TRBJ1-5 | TRBV7-9 | . | TGTGCCAGCAGCGGGGAGGGCGGTCAGCCCCAGCATTTT | CASSGEGGQPQHF
once | TRBJ1-4 | TRBV2 | . | TGTGCCACCAAGGGGAGGGGGGAAAAACTGTTTTTT | CATKGRGEKLFF
. | TRBJ1-1 | TRBV5-1 | TRBD1 | TGCGCCAGCAGCGCTAGACAGGGGGCAGCGACTGAAGCTTTCTTT | CASSARQGAATEAFF
. | TRBJ2-1 | TRBV27 | TRBD1 | TGTGCCAGCAGTCTTGGACAGGGGGCCGTCAATGAGCAGTTCTTC | CASSLGQGAVNEQFF
. | TRBJ2-3 | TRBV5-6 | TRBD2 | TGTGCCAGCAGCTTAGGCGGGGGGACCACAGATACGCAGTATTTT | CASSLGGGTTDTQYF
. | TRBJ1-4 | TRBV6-4 | TRBD1 | TGTGCCAGCAGTAGACAGGGAGGAGAAAAACTGTTTTTT | CASSRQGGEKLFF
. | TRBJ2-5 | TRBV21-1 | . | TGTGCCAGCAGCATAGGGGGAGAGACCCAGTACTTC | CASSIGGETQYF
. | TRBJ2-4 | TRBV5-5 | . | TGTGCCAGCATCTTTACGGGCGGGAACAACATTCAGTACTTC | CASIFTGGNNIQYF
once | TRBJ1-6 | TRBV6-5 | TRBD1 | TGTGCCAGCAGTTTGGGGGGACAGGGGGCCTCACCCCTCCACTTT | CASSLGGQGASPLHF
few | TRBJ1-5 | TRBV12-5 | . | TGTGCTAGTGGACTTACCACTAATCAGCCCCAGCATTTT | CASGLTTNQPQHF
. | TRBJ1-2 | TRBV2 | TRBD1 | TGTGCCAGCAGTGAAGTAGGGACAGGGGGCAACTATGGCTACACCTTC | CASSEVGTGGNYGYTF
. | TRBJ1-1 | TRBV30 | . | TGTGCCTGGTACAGAGAAGCTTTCTTT | CAWYREAFF
. | TRBJ2-2 | TRBV5-6 | . | TGTGCCAGCAGCCCGCATGGAGGGCTGAACACCGGGGAGCTGTTTTTT | CASSPHGGLNTGELFF
few | TRBJ2-2 | TRBV6-6 | TRBD2 | TGTGCCAGCAGTTACTGGACTAGTAACGGGGAGCTGTTTTTT | CASSYWTSNGELFF
. | TRBJ2-7 | TRBV2 | TRBD1 | TGTGCCAGCAGGCCGGGACAGCGCTCCTACGAGCAGTACTTC | CASRPGQRSYEQYF
. | TRBJ1-3 | TRBV5-1 | . | TGCGCCAGCAGTTCAGGGGAAGGAAACACCATATATTTT | CASSSGEGNTIYF
. | TRBJ1-1 | TRBV19 | . | TGTGCCAGTAGTCCTTGGGGGGGCACTGAAGCTTTCTTT | CASSPWGGTEAFF
. | TRBJ2-3 | TRBV5-6 | TRBD2 | TGTGCCAGCACCATACTAGCGGAGTACACAGATACGCAGTATTTT | CASTILAEYTDTQYF
. | TRBJ1-2 | TRBV28 | TRBD1 | TGTGCCAGGCAGCAGGGGGGCTATGGCTACACCTTC | CARQQGGYGYTF
. | TRBJ1-2 | TRBV5-1 | TRBD1 | TGCGCCAGCAGCACCGGACAGGGTAACGGCTACACCTTC | CASSTGQGNGYTF
. | TRBJ1-4 | TRBV19 | TRBD1 | TGTGCCAGTAGTAGGACAGGGGGTAATGAAAAACTGTTTTTT | CASSRTGGNEKLFF
. | TRBJ2-2 | TRBV7-9 | . | TGTGCCAGCAGCTCTCGGACAGCCGCGAACACCGGGGAGCTGTTTTTT | CASSSRTAANTGELFF
. | TRBJ1-4 | TRBV30 | TRBD1 | TGTGCCTGGGCTTCAGGGGGTTATAATGAAAAACTGTTTTTT | CAWASGGYNEKLFF
. | TRBJ1-6 | TRBV19 | . | TGTGCCAGTAGGAGTTTGGCGGTCGTGGATTCACCCCTCCACTTT | CASRSLAVVDSPLHF
. | TRBJ1-5 | TRBV6-6 | . | TGTGCCAGCAGGCCCTCTCGGGGGGACAATCAGCCCCAGCATTTT | CASRPSRGDNQPQHF
. | TRBJ1-1 | TRBV15 | . | TGTGCCACCAGCAGAGAGCCGGGGAACACTGAAGCTTTCTTT | CATSREPGNTEAFF
. | TRBJ1-1 | TRBV5-1 | . | TGCGCCAGCAGCTTGATGGAGAAGACTGAAGCTTTCTTT | CASSLMEKTEAFF
. | TRBJ2-2 | TRBV5-6 | . | TGTGCCAGCAGCATCCATAGCACCGGGGAGCTGTTTTTT | CASSIHSTGELFF
. | TRBJ1-3 | TRBV6-5 | . | TGTGCCAGCAGTTACTTGGGACACCACTCTGGAAACACCATATATTTT | CASSYLGHHSGNTIYF
. | TRBJ1-1 | TRBV5-1 | TRBD1 | TGCGCCAGCAGCTCCGACAGGGTGGGCACTGAAGCTTTCTTT | CASSSDRVGTEAFF
. | TRBJ1-2 | TRBV12-3/TRBV12-4 | . | TGTGCCAGCAGACTAGAGGAGGGCTACACCTTC | CASRLEEGYTF
once | TRBJ1-1 | TRBV2 | . | TGTGCCAGCAGTGATAGGGGTGGCGAGGCTGAAGCTTTCTTT | CASSDRGGEAEAFF
. | TRBJ1-2 | TRBV30 | TRBD1 | TGTGCCTGGAGTCGGGACAGGGCTAACTATGGCTACACCTTC | CAWSRDRANYGYTF